These 8 T cell receptor beta chains came from one sample sequenced in a study of beta chain features in type 1 diabetes. The study reverse transcribed the entire isolated RNA, so it sequenced expressed TCRB transcripts. Sequenced by immunoSEQ multiplex PCR; TCRdb stores in-frame clones only, minus some. The top ten hold 0.044% of the sample, which has 330,000 or so clones, less than 20% seen once. The sample taken for sequencing was naive CD4+ T cells from blood. These receptors were obtained from a woman aged 18-29 years in good health.

In its sample, this clone was seen a few times. V and J are TRBV6-5 and TRBJ1-1; possible D gene TRBD1, 5 bases. V lost 2 bases and J lost 4, with 11 bases in between. The germline V gene has CDR1 MNHEY and CDR2 SVGAGI. This CDR3 contains 14 residues. DNA of the CDR3: TGTGCCAGCAGTTACGGGCAGGGAACCACTGAAGCTTTCTTT. Translating it yields CASSYGQGTTEAFF.

This rearrangement joins TRBV7-2 to TRBJ1-1; D not resolved. Trimming removed 3 bases from V and 4 bases from J, with 12 bases in between. The CDR3 totals 14 residues. CDR1 and CDR2 (germline): SGHTA, FQGNSA. CDR3 sequence (DNA): TGTGCCAGCAGCTTCGAGCTAAGTCCCACTGAAGCTTTCTTT. Translated: CASSFELSPTEAFF.

This clone was found a few times. V and J are TRBV7-2 and TRBJ2-3, with D maybe TRBD1 (6 bases). The germline gives CDR1 SGHTA, CDR2 FQGNSA. This CDR3 has 13 amino acids. The V end was cut by 5 bases, the J end by 4 bases, with 10 bases between. The CDR3 sequence: CASSPYRADTQYF. As DNA, the CDR3 is TGTGCCAGCAGCCCATACAGGGCAGATACGCAGTATTTT.

The table lists this clone with a few counts. CDR3: CASSPLQGAGGTEAFF. Written as DNA, the CDR3 is TGTGCCAGCAGCCCTCTACAGGGGGCTGGGGGAACTGAAGCTTTCTTT. This chain joins TRBV11-2 and TRBJ1-1; 9 bases agree with TRBD1. CDR3 length: 16 amino acids. Germline-derived CDR1 and CDR2 are SGHAT and FQNNGV. The V and J ends lost 5 bases and 5 bases, in that order; junction bases with no gene match: 12.

This rearrangement joins TRBV30 to TRBJ2-6; maybe TRBD1 (5 bases). The V gene's germline CDR1 is GTSNPN and CDR2 SVGIG (reference sequence). This CDR3 spans 14 amino acids. Trimming took 2 bases from V and 2 from J, leaving 7 bases between them. The CDR3 DNA is TGTGCCTGGAGTAGGGGTGCTGGGGCCAACGTCCTGACTTTC. It encodes CAWSRGAGANVLTF.

This clone was observed a single time. Other DNA sequences within the sample encode an identical CDR3. The V call is TRBV6-5, the J call TRBJ1-5, with 7 positions matching TRBD1. Germline V gives CDR1 MNHEY, CDR2 SVGAGI. The CDR3 is 13 amino acids. With 6 bases clipped from V and 3 bases from J, the junction kept 2 bases outside the gene matches. The CDR3 nucleotides are TGTGCCAGCAGCGGGACAGTCAATCAGCCCCAGCATTTT. Translating it yields CASSGTVNQPQHF.

This clone was detected a few times. The CDR3 loop reads CASSLHRGQSYEQYF. As DNA, the CDR3 is TGCGCCAGCAGCCTGCACCGGGGACAGTCCTACGAGCAGTACTTC. The chain links TRBV5-1 to TRBJ2-7, with 7 bases identical to TRBD1. V trimming: 4 bases; J trimming: 1 base; junction bases outside the gene matches: 8. The CDR3 has 15 residues. The V gene's germline CDR1 is SGHRS and CDR2 YFSETQ.

The table lists this clone with a few counts. The chain is built from TRBV30 and TRBJ1-4; D gene ambiguous. There are 16 residues in the CDR3. V lost 0 bases and J lost 8, with 19 bases in between. Germline V gene lookup returns CDR1 GTSNPN and CDR2 SVGIG (reference sequence). CDR3 sequence reads: CAWSVHETIKSEKLFF. For the CDR3, the DNA is TGTGCCTGGAGTGTACATGAGACTATCAAGAGCGAAAAACTGTTTTTT.